This T cell receptor (beta chain) is from a study of molecular identifiers for immune sequencing clone quantification. Bulk libraries came from a prior protocol with listed TCR primers. MiXCR, applied by TCRdb to the PCR reads, yields one record per CDR3 protein. The table includes some 680,000 distinct CDR3 sequences, roughly 27% detected once. The CDR3 extends over 15 amino acids. Germline-derived CDR1 and CDR2 are SGHVS and FNYEAQ. Naive CD8 T cells, phenotype CD8+CD4-CCR7+CD45RA+, were sorted. The specimen was naive CD8+ T cells from blood, with Jurkat cell RNA spiked in. The subset: FACS-sorted CD8+CD4-CCR7+CD45RA+ naive T cells. This rearrangement joins TRBV7-6 to TRBJ2-1; unclear D gene. The J call may not be correct, given that the DNA end is closer to TRBJ2-7. The clonotype was recovered from a human donor in good health. Some libraries in this study had Jurkat cell RNA spiked in. The CDR3 coding sequence is TGTGCCAGCAGCGCCGCGGAGAGCTCCTACAATGAGCAGTACTTC. Translating gives CASSAAESSYNEQYF.